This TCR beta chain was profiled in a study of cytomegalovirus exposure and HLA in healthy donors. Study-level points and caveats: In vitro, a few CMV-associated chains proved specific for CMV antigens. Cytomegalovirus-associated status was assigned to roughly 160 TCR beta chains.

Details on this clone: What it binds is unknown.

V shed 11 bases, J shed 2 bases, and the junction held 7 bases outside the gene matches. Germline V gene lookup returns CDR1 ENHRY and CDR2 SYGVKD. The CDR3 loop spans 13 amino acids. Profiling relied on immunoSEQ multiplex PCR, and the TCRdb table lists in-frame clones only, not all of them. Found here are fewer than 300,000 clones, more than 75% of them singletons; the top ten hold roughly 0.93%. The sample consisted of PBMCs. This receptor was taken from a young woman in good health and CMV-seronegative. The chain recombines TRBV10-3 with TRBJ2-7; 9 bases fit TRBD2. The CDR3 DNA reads TGTGCCGCCGGGGCGGGAGGGCCCTACGAGCAGTACTTC. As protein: CAAGAGGPYEQYF.